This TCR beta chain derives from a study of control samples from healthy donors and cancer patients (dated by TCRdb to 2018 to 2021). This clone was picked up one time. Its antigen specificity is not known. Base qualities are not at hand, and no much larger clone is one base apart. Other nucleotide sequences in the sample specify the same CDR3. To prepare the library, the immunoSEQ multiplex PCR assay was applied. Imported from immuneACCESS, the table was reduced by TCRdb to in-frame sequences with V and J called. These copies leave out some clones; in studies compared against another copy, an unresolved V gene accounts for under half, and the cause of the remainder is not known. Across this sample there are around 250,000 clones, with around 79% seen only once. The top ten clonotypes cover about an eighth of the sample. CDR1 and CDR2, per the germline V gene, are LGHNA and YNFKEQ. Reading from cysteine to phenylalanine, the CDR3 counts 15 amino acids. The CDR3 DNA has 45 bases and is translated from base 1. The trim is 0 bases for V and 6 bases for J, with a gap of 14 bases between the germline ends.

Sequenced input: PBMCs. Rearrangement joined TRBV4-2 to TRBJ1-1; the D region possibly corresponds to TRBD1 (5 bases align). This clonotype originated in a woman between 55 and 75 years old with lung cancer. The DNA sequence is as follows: TGTGCCAGCAGCCAAGATGCAGTGCGGGGCTCTGAAGCTTTCTTT. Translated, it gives CASSQDAVRGSEAFF.